A single sample is the source of the 12 T cell receptor beta chains below, sequenced in a study of human T cells and chemical hapten exposure. Time point defined: patch test 3, about 24 weeks after DPC sensitization. The treatment is: therapeutic diphenylcyclopropenone sensitization with weekly scalp DPC. MiXCR, applied by TCRdb to the RACE reads, yields one record per CDR3 protein. The sample records more than 95,000 distinct CDR3 sequences, about 28% being singletons. The sequencing here drew on whole blood, taken in connection with sensitization to the hapten diphenylcyclopropenone (DPC). The receptors come from a middle-aged man with alopecia areata. Some clones in this sample may be carry-over from other donors' samples.

This clonotype was recorded a few times. The V and J genes are TRBV7-3 and TRBJ1-1, with a weak D call TRBD1 (5 bases). Germline CDR1 SGHTA, CDR2 FQGTGA. Trimming shortened V by 2 bases and J by 6 bases, and 10 bases separated the two germline ends. This CDR3 has 13 residues. The DNA of the CDR3 is TGTGCCAGCAGCTTAGGGGGGTTGGCTGAAGCTTTCTTT. It codes for CASSLGGLAEAFF.

V and J are TRBV14 and TRBJ2-1, with 14 bases that match TRBD2. This CDR3 contains 18 residues. Germline V gene data show CDR1 as SGHDN and CDR2 as FVKESK. With 8 bases clipped from V and 1 base from J, the junction kept 10 bases outside the gene matches. The CDR3 here is CASLPGLAGARSYNEQFF. CDR3 bases: TGTGCCAGCCTACCGGGACTAGCGGGAGCGAGATCCTACAATGAGCAGTTCTTC. Filled out from reference TRBV14 and TRBJ2-1, the complete variable domain reads EAGVTQFPSHSVIEKGQTVTLRCDPISGHDNLYWYRRVMGKEIKFLLHFVKESKQDESGMPNNRFLAERTGGTYSTLKVQPAELEDSGVYFCASLPGLAGARSYNEQFFGPGTRLTVL.

This clonotype was observed a single time. The V call is TRBV20-1, the J call TRBJ2-1, with 14 bases that match TRBD2. Germline V gene sequence: CDR1 DFQATT, CDR2 SNEGSKA (reference sequence). The CDR3 covers 15 residues. J lost 7 bases, V lost 5 bases, and 7 bases had no gene match. CDR3 region: CSASIGTSGSNEQFF. The CDR3 coding sequence is TGCAGTGCTTCAATTGGGACTAGCGGGAGTAATGAGCAGTTCTTC.

This clonotype has a handful of counts. The chain carries TRBV28 and TRBJ2-1; TRBD1 is a possible D gene (6 bases). Trimming took 6 bases from V and 5 from J, leaving 14 bases between them. Germline V lookup: CDR1 MDHEN, CDR2 SYDVKM. This CDR3 comprises 14 residues. As DNA, the CDR3 is TGTGCCAGCAGGGGGGCCCCCCGGCACAATGAGCAGTTCTTC. Amino acid sequence: CASRGAPRHNEQFF.

The V call is TRBV27, the J call TRBJ1-6, with D possibly being TRBD1 (5 bases). Per the germline V gene, CDR1 is MNHEY and CDR2 is SMNVEV (reference sequence). CDR3 length: 15 amino acids. Trimming pared 0 bases from V and 10 bases from J, leaving 13 bases between. CDR3 in DNA: TGTGCCAGCAGTTTATCGACAGTCCTTAACTCACCCCTCCACTTT. Its protein is CASSLSTVLNSPLHF.

This clonotype was detected a few times. The rearrangement joins TRBV28 to TRBJ1-4; D is ambiguous. The germline V and J ends were trimmed by 3 bases and 11 bases, with 16 bases remaining between them. Germline CDR1 and CDR2: MDHEN and SYDVKM. The length of the CDR3 is 14 residues. The CDR3 coding sequence is TGTGCCAGCAGTTTTCTATCTACCCCCATGAAACTGTTTTTT. This sequence encodes CASSFLSTPMKLFF.

This clonotype was seen a handful of times. The J gene is TRBJ2-7, the V gene TRBV6-6; 8 bases match TRBD2. CDR1 and CDR2 (germline): MNHNY, SVGAGI (reference sequence). The CDR3 spans 15 residues. V lost 1 base to trimming and J lost 2 bases; unmatched junction nucleotides: 4. CDR3 sequence: CASSYWAGGTYEQYF. The CDR3 nucleotides are TGTGCCAGCAGTTACTGGGCGGGGGGAACCTACGAGCAGTACTTC.

In this sample, this clonotype turned up a few times. V gene TRBV28 combines with J gene TRBJ2-3; D is ambiguous. In germline, CDR1 is MDHEN, CDR2 SYDVKM. CDR3 size: 16 residues. The ends were cut back, 5 bases at V and 0 bases at J, with 15 bases in the middle. DNA for the CDR3: TGTGCCAGCAGTCCCTGGACGGGTTCGAGCACAGATACGCAGTATTTT. Translated, it gives CASSPWTGSSTDTQYF. Full variable domain (outside the CDR3, taken from reference TRBV28 and TRBJ2-3): DVKVTQSSRYLVKRTGEKVFLECVQDMDHENMFWYRQDPGLGLRLIYFSYDVKMKEKGDIPEGYSVSREKKERFSLILESASTNQTSMYLCASSPWTGSSTDTQYFGPGTRLTVL.

This clonotype showed up just a few times. The CDR3 region is CASSLDRAAYEQYF. The CDR3 region has the DNA TGTGCCAGCAGCTTAGATCGAGCGGCGTACGAGCAGTACTTC. The chain uses TRBV7-8 and TRBJ2-7; maybe TRBD2 (5 bases). This CDR3 has 14 amino acids. V lost 1 base, J lost 4 bases, and 11 bases lay in between. Germline lookup yields CDR1 SGHVS and CDR2 FQNEAQ.

The chain combines TRBV28 with TRBJ2-5, with D tentatively TRBD1 or TRBD2 (5 bases each). The germline V gene has CDR1 MDHEN and CDR2 SYDVKM. V lost 2 bases and J 9 bases, leaving 16 bases between the germline ends. The length of the CDR3 is 14 residues. The CDR3 nucleotides are TGTGCCAGCAGTTTAGGGCTAGCCTCAGGGCCCCAGTACTTC. Its translation is CASSLGLASGPQYF.

This clonotype was picked up one time. This chain connects TRBV5-5 to TRBJ2-1, with D possibly TRBD2 on 5 matching bases. This CDR3 contains 13 residues. CDR1 and CDR2 from the germline V gene are SGHKS and YYEKEE (reference sequence). V was clipped by 2 bases and J by 10 bases, with 13 bases between them. CDR3: CASSFTAGAEQFF. In DNA form, the CDR3 reads TGTGCCAGCAGCTTCACGGCGGGCGCGGAGCAGTTCTTC.

The chain carries TRBV6-1 and TRBJ2-3; possibly TRBD2 for D (5 bases). The CDR3 is 15 amino acids. CDR1 MNHNS and CDR2 SASEGT come from the germline V gene. The V and J ends lost 6 bases and 1 base respectively, with 14 bases between them. The CDR3 protein is CASSSLALGTDTQYF. In DNA form, the CDR3 reads TGTGCCAGCAGCTCCCTAGCTTTGGGCACAGATACGCAGTATTTT.